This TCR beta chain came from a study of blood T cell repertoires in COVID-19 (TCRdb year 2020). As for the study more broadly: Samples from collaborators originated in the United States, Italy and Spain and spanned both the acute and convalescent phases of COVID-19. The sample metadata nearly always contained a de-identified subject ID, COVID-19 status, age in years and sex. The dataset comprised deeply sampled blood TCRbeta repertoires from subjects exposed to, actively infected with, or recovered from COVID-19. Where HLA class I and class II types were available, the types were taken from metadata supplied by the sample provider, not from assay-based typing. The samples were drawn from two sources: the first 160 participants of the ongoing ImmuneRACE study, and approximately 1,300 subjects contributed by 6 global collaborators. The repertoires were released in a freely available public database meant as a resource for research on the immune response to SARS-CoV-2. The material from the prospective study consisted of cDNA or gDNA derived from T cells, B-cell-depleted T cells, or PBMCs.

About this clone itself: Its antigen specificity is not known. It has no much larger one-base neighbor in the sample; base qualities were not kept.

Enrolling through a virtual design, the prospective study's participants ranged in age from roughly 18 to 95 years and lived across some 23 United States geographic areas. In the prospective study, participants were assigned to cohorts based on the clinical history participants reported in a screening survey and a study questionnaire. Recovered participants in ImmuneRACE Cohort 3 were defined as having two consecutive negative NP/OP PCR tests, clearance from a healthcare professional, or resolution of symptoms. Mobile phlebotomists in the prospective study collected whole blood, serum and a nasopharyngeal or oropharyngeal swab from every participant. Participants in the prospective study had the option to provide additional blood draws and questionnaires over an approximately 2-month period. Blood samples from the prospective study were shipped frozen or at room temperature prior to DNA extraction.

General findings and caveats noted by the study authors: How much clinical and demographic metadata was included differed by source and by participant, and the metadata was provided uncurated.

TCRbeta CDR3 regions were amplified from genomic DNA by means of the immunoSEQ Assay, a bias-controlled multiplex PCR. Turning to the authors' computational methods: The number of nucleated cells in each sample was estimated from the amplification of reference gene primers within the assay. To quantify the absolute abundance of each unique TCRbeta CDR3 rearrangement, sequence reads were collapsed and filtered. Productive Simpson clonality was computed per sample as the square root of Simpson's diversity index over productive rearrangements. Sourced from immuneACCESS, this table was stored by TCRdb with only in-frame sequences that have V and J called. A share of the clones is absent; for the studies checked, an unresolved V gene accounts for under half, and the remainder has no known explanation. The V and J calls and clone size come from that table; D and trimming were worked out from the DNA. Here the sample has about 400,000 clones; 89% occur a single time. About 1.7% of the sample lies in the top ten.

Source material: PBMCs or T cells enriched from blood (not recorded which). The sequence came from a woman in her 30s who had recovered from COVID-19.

The CDR3 is CASSPGGLNTGELFF. In nucleotide form, the sequence is TGTGCCAGCAGTCCAGGGGGGCTGAACACCGGGGAGCTGTTTTTT. This sequence uses TRBV11-3 and TRBJ2-2, and perhaps TRBD1 as D gene, on 7 matching bases. V is cut by 6 bases and J by 1 base, and the space between the germline ends is 12 bases. From the cysteine through the phenylalanine, the CDR3 covers 15 amino acids. Solely the CDR3 DNA is kept, with 45 bases framed from the first base. CDR1 and CDR2, per the germline V gene, are SGHNT and YENEEA.